The 15 T cell receptor beta chains in this list originate from one sample, sequenced in a study of cytomegalovirus exposure and HLA in healthy donors. The primer mix had 60 Vbeta and 13 Jbeta primers. Using immunoSEQ multiplex PCR, the repertoire was profiled, and TCRdb retains in-frame clones only, with some absent. The table has 250,000 to 350,000 clones, 80% seen once. The sample comprised PBMCs. These receptors originate from a girl aged 2 to 9 in good health and CMV-seronegative.

The J gene is TRBJ1-2, the V gene TRBV7-9, with 9 bases identical to TRBD1. CDR1 and CDR2 (germline): SEHNR, FQNEAQ (reference sequence). The CDR3 totals 14 residues. V shed 5 bases and J 6 bases; nucleotides not matched to a gene: 7. This CDR3 reads CASSAHRGQDGYTF. CDR3 bases: TGTGCCAGCAGCGCGCACAGGGGGCAGGATGGCTACACCTTC.

This clone was detected once. The rearrangement links TRBV30 to TRBJ2-7; 8 bases agree with TRBD1. Looked up from germline, CDR1 is GTSNPN and CDR2 is SVGIG (reference sequence). Germline trimming cut 5 bases from V and 6 bases from J; bases unmatched to any gene: 6. The CDR3 runs to 12 residues. The chain's CDR3 is CAWGQGLGEQYF. The DNA of the CDR3 is TGTGCCTGGGGACAGGGCTTAGGCGAGCAGTACTTC. Looking up the rest from reference TRBV30 and TRBJ2-7 gives the full variable domain: SQTIHQWPATLVQPVGSPLSLECTVEGTSNPNLYWYRQAAGRGLQLLFYSVGIGQISSEVPQNLSASRPQDRQFILSSKKLLLSDSGFYLCAWGQGLGEQYFGPGTRLTVT.

The CDR3 is CATSRENYRVFGANVLTF. CDR3 nucleotide sequence: TGTGCCACCAGCAGAGAGAATTACAGGGTCTTTGGGGCCAACGTCCTGACTTTC. The chain is built from TRBV15 and TRBJ2-6, with D possibly being TRBD1 (6 bases). This CDR3 has 18 residues. Germline V gene data show CDR1 as LNHNV and CDR2 as YYDKDF (reference sequence). V gave up 0 bases and J gave up 3 bases, with 15 bases separating them.

The rearrangement joins TRBV7-9 to TRBJ2-1, with 9 bases lining up with TRBD2. The CDR3 totals 15 residues. The ends lost 3 bases at V and 4 bases at J; junction bases unmatched: 4. CDR1 and CDR2 (germline): SEHNR, FQNEAQ (reference sequence). For the CDR3, the DNA is TGTGCCAGCAGCTTCTCTAGCGGGAATTACAATGAGCAGTTCTTC. Translation: CASSFSSGNYNEQFF.

This clone was detected only once. The J gene is TRBJ2-1, the V gene TRBV29-1; 7 bases align to TRBD1. Losses at the gene ends were 8 bases for V and 0 bases for J; bases not matched to a gene: 7. CDR1 and CDR2 (germline): SQVTM, ANQGSEA. This CDR3 comprises 14 residues. Written as DNA, the CDR3 is TGCAGCTTCTTAACAGGGGACTCCTACAATGAGCAGTTCTTC. Its translation is CSFLTGDSYNEQFF.

This clone has only one observation. V usage is TRBV28 and J usage is TRBJ2-5, with D unclear. V lost 1 base and J 2 bases, leaving 11 bases between the germline ends. The CDR3 sequence is 15 residues long. Germline values: CDR1 MDHEN, CDR2 SYDVKM. CDR3 bases: TGTGCCAGCAGTTTATTCGTACAGACACAAGAGACCCAGTACTTC. This sequence encodes CASSLFVQTQETQYF.

The rearrangement links TRBV29-1 to TRBJ2-5; 10 nucleotides match TRBD2. The J call may be wrong; the DNA end is better matched by TRBJ2-7. This CDR3 is built from 13 residues. Germline V lookup: CDR1 SQVTM, CDR2 ANQGSEA. In nucleotides, the CDR3 is TGCAGCGTGTGGGGGTTAGCGGGGGGCGAGCAGTACTTC. Its translation is CSVWGLAGGEQYF.

The CDR3 sequence: CATSRSGQVLYEQYF. CDR3 sequence (DNA): TGTGCCACCAGCAGATCGGGACAGGTGCTCTACGAGCAGTACTTC. V and J are TRBV15 and TRBJ2-7, with 8 bases fitting TRBD1. V was pared by 2 bases and J by 3 bases, with 6 bases of the junction left unmatched. The CDR3 spans 15 residues. Germline assignment: CDR1 LNHNV and CDR2 YYDKDF (reference sequence). Full variable domain (missing parts from reference TRBV15 and TRBJ2-7): DAMVIQNPRYQVTQFGKPVTLSCSQTLNHNVMYWYQQKSSQAPKLLFHYYDKDFNNEADTPDNFQSRRPNTSFCFLDIRSPGLGDTAMYLCATSRSGQVLYEQYFGPGTRLTVT.

The rearrangement links TRBV2 to TRBJ2-7; possible D gene TRBD2, 5 bases. The CDR3 length is 12 residues. Germline V gene data show CDR1 as SNHLY and CDR2 as FYNNEI. With 6 bases removed from V and 9 bases from J, the gap between germline ends came to 15 bases. The CDR3 region is CASRDTGITQYF. In nucleotides, the CDR3 is TGTGCCAGCAGGGATACGGGGATTACGCAGTACTTC.

The chain has TRBV11-1 and TRBJ1-1; 7 bases align to TRBD1. The trim removed 2 bases at V and 8 bases at J, leaving 11 bases unmatched. CDR3 size: 15 residues. The germline V gene has CDR1 SGHAT and CDR2 FQDESV (reference sequence). The CDR3 DNA is TGTGCCAGCAGCTTACGAGGGGGCGCAGACCCCGAAGCTTTCTTT. Protein sequence: CASSLRGGADPEAFF.

This clone was counted once. This chain links TRBV6-1 with TRBJ1-6; 11 nucleotides agree with TRBD1. Germline values: CDR1 MNHNS, CDR2 SASEGT. The CDR3 sequence is 15 residues long. V lost 4 bases and J lost 9; bases outside the gene matches: 5. The CDR3, as DNA: TGTGCCAGCAGTGCTTGGACAGGGGGCACTTCACCCCTCCACTTT. Its translation: CASSAWTGGTSPLHF.

The table lists this clone with a count of one. The V and J genes are TRBV15 and TRBJ2-5; possible D gene TRBD1, 5 bases. The J call is in doubt because the DNA end fits TRBJ2-7 better. CDR1 and CDR2 from the germline V gene are LNHNV and YYDKDF (reference sequence). The CDR3 is made up of 13 amino acids. The CDR3 region has the DNA TGTGCCACCGCACAGGCACGTTCCTACGAGCAGTACTTC. Protein sequence: CATAQARSYEQYF.

This CDR3 reads CASSLEARGYEQYF. In DNA, the CDR3 is TGCGCCAGCAGCTTGGAAGCGCGGGGGTACGAGCAGTACTTC. The chain has TRBV5-1 and TRBJ2-7; TRBD2 matches at 7 bases. Losses at the gene ends were 0 bases for V and 4 bases for J; bases not matched to a gene: 4. This CDR3 is 14 amino acids long. Germline V CDR1 and CDR2: SGHRS, YFSETQ. Variable domain in full (rest from reference TRBV5-1 and TRBJ2-7): KAGVTQTPRYLIKTRGQQVTLSCSPISGHRSVSWYQQTPGQGLQFLFEYFSETQRNKGNFPGRFSGRQFSNSRSEMNVSTLELGDSALYLCASSLEARGYEQYFGPGTRLTVT.

The V and J genes are TRBV28 and TRBJ2-5; 10 bases agree with TRBD2. The trim removed 5 bases at V and 2 bases at J, leaving 8 bases unmatched. Per germline, CDR1 MDHEN and CDR2 SYDVKM. This CDR3 spans 16 amino acids. CDR3 sequence reads: CASSESSGGSQETQYF. CDR3 sequence (DNA): TGTGCCAGCAGTGAATCTAGCGGGGGATCACAAGAGACCCAGTACTTC. The full variable domain, its missing parts supplied by reference TRBV28 and TRBJ2-5, is DVKVTQSSRYLVKRTGEKVFLECVQDMDHENMFWYRQDPGLGLRLIYFSYDVKMKEKGDIPEGYSVSREKKERFSLILESASTNQTSMYLCASSESSGGSQETQYFGPGTRLLVL.

V usage is TRBV6-6 and J usage is TRBJ1-2; the match to TRBD1 covers 10 bases. The V gene's germline CDR1 is MNHNY and CDR2 SVGAGI (reference sequence). This CDR3 is 12 amino acids long. With 6 bases clipped from V and 8 bases from J, the junction kept 3 bases outside the gene matches. In DNA, the CDR3 is TGTGCCAGCAGGACAGGGGGCGGCGGCTACACCTTC. Protein: CASRTGGGGYTF.